This T cell receptor (beta chain) was identified during a study of CD8+ T cells in alopecia areata. Study summary: Oral tofacitinib, 5 to 10 mg twice daily, was given in an open-label trial.

Study outcomes and limitations: Patients shared TCRs less clearly than mice did, possibly owing to HLA.

As regards this clone: Antigen unknown.

The trim removed 0 bases at V and 6 bases at J, leaving 10 bases unmatched. Looked up from germline, CDR1 is SGHRS and CDR2 is YFSETQ. This CDR3 is built from 16 residues. Patients with alopecia areata provided lesional scalp punch biopsies as well as peripheral blood. Following extraction, RNA underwent reverse transcription to cDNA, which served as the sequencing template. Clones were read by immunoSEQ multiplex PCR, and TCRdb kept only the in-frame ones, dropping some. The sample shows roughly 150,000 clones, under 60% of them seen only once. The starting material was CD8+ T cells sorted from blood, obtained at week 0. This receptor was taken from a human donor with alopecia areata. This chain joins TRBV5-1 and TRBJ1-2; 8 bases align to TRBD1. The CDR3 here is CASSLARGRVSDGYTF. The CDR3 nucleotides are TGCGCCAGCAGCTTGGCCAGGGGGCGGGTGTCGGATGGCTACACCTTC.